This T cell receptor (beta chain) was sequenced during a study of regulatory T cells in long-lasting Graves disease. General study points: When disease was persistent, TRBV28, TRBJ1-2 and TRBJ2-5 were the favored segments.

Arm-PCR of CDR3 regions and iRepertoire HTBI primers were used to build TCR beta libraries. One entry per CDR3 protein results from TCRdb running MiXCR on the multiplex PCR reads. The sample includes approximately 440,000 distinct CDR3 sequences, around 20% of them seen just once. Time point of the sample: persistent/refractory GD, antithyroid drugs over 5 years with positive TRAb. RNA from PBMCs was the source of the TCR library. This clonotype showed up just a few times. The antigen is unknown. With 4 bases removed from V and 4 bases from J, the gap between germline ends came to 19 bases. CDR1 and CDR2 from the germline V gene are LGHDT and YNNKEL (reference sequence). This CDR3 comprises 16 residues.

The gene calls are TRBV3-1 and TRBJ1-2; D is undetermined. The specimen was peripheral blood mononuclear cells (PBMCs), collected when the disease was refractory, from a patient treated with antithyroid drugs. The receptor was derived from a female donor with Graves disease. In DNA, the CDR3 is TGTGCCAGCAGCCCCTCCCCGGGGAGACTTAGCTATGGCTACACCTTC. It specifies CASSPSPGRLSYGYTF.